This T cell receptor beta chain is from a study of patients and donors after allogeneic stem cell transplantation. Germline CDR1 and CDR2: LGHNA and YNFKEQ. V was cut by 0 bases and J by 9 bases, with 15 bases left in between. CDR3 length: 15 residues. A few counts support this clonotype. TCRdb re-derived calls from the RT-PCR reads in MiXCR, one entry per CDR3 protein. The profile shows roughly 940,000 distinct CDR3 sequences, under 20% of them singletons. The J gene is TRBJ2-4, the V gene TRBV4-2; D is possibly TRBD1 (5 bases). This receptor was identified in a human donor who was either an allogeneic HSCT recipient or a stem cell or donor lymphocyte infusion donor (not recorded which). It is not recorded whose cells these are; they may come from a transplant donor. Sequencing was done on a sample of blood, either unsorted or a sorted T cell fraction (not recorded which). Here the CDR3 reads CASSQEVRVGVIQYF. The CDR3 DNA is TGTGCCAGCAGCCAAGAGGTTCGGGTAGGGGTCATTCAGTACTTC.